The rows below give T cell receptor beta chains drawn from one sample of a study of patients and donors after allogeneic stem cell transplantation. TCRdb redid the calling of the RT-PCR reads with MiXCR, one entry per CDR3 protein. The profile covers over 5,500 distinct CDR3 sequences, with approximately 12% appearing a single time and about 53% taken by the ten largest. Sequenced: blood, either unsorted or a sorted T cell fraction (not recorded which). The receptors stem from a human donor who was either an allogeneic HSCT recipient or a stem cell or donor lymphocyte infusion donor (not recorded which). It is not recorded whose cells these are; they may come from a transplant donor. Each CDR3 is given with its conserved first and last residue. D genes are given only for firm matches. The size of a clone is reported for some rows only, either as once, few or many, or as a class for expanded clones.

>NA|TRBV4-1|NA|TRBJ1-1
CASSQEGRAEAFF
TGCGCCAGCAGCCAAGAAGGCCGGGCAGAAGCTTTCTTT
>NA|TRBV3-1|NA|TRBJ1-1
CASSWGDTEAFF
TGTGCCAGCAGCTGGGGGGACACTGAAGCTTTCTTT
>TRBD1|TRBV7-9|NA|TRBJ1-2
CASSFSGTGGGYTF
TGTGCCAGCAGCTTCTCCGGGACAGGGGGTGGCTACACCTTC
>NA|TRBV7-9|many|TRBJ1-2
CASSLWDYGYTF
TGTGCCAGCAGCTTATGGGACTATGGCTACACCTTC
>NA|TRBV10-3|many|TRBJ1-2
CAISDRGAQAGYTF
TGTGCCATCAGTGACCGGGGGGCGCAGGCTGGCTACACCTTC
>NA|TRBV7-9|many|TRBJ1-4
CASSLDGVLTSIEKLFF
TGTGCCAGCAGCTTAGATGGAGTTTTGACCTCCATTGAAAAACTGTTTTTT
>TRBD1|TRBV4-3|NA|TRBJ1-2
CASSQDRGDYGYTF
TGCGCCAGCAGCCAGGACAGGGGGGACTATGGCTACACCTTC
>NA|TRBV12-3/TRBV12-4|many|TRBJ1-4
CASTTGRIKLFF
TGTGCCAGCACCACAGGGCGGATTAAACTGTTTTTT
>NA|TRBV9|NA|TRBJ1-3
CASSVGEAQVGTIYF
TGTGCCAGCAGCGTAGGCGAGGCCCAGGTCGGCACCATATATTTT
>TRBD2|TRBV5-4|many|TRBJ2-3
CASSLAPAGGPKDTQYF
TGTGCCAGCAGCTTGGCCCCAGCGGGGGGGCCAAAAGATACGCAGTATTTT
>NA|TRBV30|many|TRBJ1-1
CAWSTQTPNTEAFF
TGTGCCTGGAGTACTCAGACACCGAACACTGAAGCTTTCTTT
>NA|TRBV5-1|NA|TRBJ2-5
CASSLSSPYQETQYF
TGCGCCAGCAGCTTGTCTAGCCCGTACCAAGAGACCCAGTACTTC
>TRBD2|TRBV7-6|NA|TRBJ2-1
CASSLATSGIGGEQFF
TGTGCCAGCAGCTTAGCGACTAGCGGGATTGGAGGTGAGCAGTTCTTC
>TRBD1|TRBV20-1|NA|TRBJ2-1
CSATSSGQGSYNEQFF
TGCAGTGCTACCTCGTCGGGACAGGGCTCCTACAATGAGCAGTTCTTC
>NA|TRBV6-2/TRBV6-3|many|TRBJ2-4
CASSYSEGAKNIQYF
TGTGCCAGCAGTTACTCAGAGGGAGCCAAAAACATTCAGTACTTC
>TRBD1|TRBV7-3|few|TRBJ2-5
CASSFEGAPGETQYF
TGTGCCAGCAGCTTTGAGGGGGCGCCGGGAGAGACCCAGTACTTC
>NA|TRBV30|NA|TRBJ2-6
CAWSVWGAGANVLTF
TGTGCCTGGAGTGTATGGGGGGCTGGGGCCAACGTCCTGACTTTC
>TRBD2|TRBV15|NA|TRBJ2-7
CATSRWRENEQYF
TGTGCCACCAGCAGGTGGCGGGAGAACGAGCAGTACTTC
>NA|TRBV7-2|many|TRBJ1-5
CASSSEAPTFQPQHF
TGTGCCAGCAGCTCCGAAGCCCCCACCTTTCAGCCCCAGCATTTT
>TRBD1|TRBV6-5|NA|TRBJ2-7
CASSPPGGGNEQYF
TGTGCCAGCAGCCCCCCAGGGGGCGGCAACGAGCAGTACTTC
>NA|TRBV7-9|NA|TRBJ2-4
CASSLDEDIQYF
TGTGCCAGCAGCTTAGATGAGGACATTCAGTACTTC
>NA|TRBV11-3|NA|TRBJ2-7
CASRQGKYEQYF
TGTGCCAGCAGACAAGGGAAATACGAGCAGTACTTC
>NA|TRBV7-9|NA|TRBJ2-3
CASSSWGGIDADTQYF
TGTGCCAGCAGCTCCTGGGGAGGAATTGACGCAGATACGCAGTATTTT
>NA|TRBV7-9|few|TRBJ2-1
CASVKVDYNEQFF
TGTGCCAGCGTGAAGGTGGACTACAATGAGCAGTTCTTC
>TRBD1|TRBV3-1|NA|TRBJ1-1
CASSQAGGGTEAFF
TGTGCCAGCAGCCAAGCAGGGGGGGGGACTGAAGCTTTCTTT
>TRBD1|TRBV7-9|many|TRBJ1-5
CASSLDDRGNQPQHF
TGTGCCAGCAGCTTAGACGACAGGGGAAATCAGCCCCAGCATTTT
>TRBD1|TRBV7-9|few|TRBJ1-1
CASSHPRTGNTEAFF
TGTGCCAGCAGCCACCCCAGGACAGGAAACACTGAAGCTTTCTTT
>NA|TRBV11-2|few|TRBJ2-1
CASSSHLEQFF
TGTGCCAGCAGCTCTCACCTTGAGCAGTTCTTC
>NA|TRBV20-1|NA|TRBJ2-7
CSASAGQRASYEQYF
TGCAGTGCGTCGGCGGGTCAGCGGGCCTCCTACGAGCAGTACTTC
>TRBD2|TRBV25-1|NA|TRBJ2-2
CASSGRLAEDTGELFF
TGTGCCAGCAGTGGGAGGCTAGCGGAGGACACCGGGGAGCTGTTTTTT
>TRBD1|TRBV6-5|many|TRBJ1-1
CASSYSPRGRTEAFF
TGTGCCAGCAGTTACTCCCCGAGGGGGCGTACTGAAGCTTTCTTT
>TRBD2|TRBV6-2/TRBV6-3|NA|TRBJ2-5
CASSYYRLASKETQYF
TGTGCCAGCAGTTACTACCGACTAGCCTCGAAGGAGACCCAGTACTTC
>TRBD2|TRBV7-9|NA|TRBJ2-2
CASNTWGRANTGELFF
TGTGCCAGCAACACATGGGGGAGGGCCAACACCGGGGAGCTGTTTTTT
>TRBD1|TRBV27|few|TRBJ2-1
CASGNPGGRSF
TGTGCCAGCGGGAACCCAGGGGGCCGTAGTTTC
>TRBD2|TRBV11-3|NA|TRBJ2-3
CASSLDPGGTDTQYF
TGTGCCAGCAGCTTAGATCCGGGAGGGACAGATACGCAGTATTTT
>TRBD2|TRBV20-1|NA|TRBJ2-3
CSARDMREVEDTQYF
TGCAGTGCTAGAGATATGCGGGAGGTCGAAGATACGCAGTATTTT
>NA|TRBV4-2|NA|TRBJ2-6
CASRPDSGANVLTF
TGTGCCAGCAGGCCAGACTCTGGGGCCAACGTCCTGACTTTC
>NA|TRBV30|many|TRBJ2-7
CAWSVHRSGRTYEQYF
TGTGCCTGGAGTGTACATCGCTCAGGTCGAACCTACGAGCAGTACTTC
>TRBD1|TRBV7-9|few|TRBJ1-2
CASSARTGGGDGYTF
TGTGCCAGCAGCGCGCGGACAGGGGGCGGAGATGGCTACACCTTC
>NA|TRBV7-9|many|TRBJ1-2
CASSLGAANYGYTF
TGTGCCAGCAGCTTAGGGGCAGCTAACTATGGCTACACCTTC